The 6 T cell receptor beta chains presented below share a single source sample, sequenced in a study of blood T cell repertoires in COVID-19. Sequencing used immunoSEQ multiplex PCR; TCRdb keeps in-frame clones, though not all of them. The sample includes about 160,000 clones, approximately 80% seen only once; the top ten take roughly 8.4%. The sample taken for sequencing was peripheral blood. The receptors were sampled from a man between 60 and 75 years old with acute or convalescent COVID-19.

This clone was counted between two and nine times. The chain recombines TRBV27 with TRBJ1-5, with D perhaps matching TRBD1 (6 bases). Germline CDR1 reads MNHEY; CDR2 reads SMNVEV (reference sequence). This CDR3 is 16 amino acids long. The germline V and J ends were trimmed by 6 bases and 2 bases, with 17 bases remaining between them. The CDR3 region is CASRAQGSGGNQPQHF. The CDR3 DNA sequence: TGTGCCAGCAGAGCCCAGGGGAGTGGGGGCAATCAGCCCCAGCATTTT.

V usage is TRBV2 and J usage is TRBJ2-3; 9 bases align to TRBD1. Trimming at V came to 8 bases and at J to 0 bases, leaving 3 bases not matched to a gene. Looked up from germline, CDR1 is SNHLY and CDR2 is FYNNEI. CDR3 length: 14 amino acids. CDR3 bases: TGTGCCAGCCGACAGGGGGGAAGCACAGATACGCAGTATTTT. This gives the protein CASRQGGSTDTQYF.

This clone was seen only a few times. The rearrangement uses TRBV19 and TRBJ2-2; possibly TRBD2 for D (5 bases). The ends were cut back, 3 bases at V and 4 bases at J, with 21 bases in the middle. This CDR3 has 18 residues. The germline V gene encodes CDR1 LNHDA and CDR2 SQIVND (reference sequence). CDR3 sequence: CASSIFPSGSRGTGELFF. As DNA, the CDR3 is TGTGCCAGTAGTATCTTCCCGTCGGGCAGCCGGGGCACCGGGGAGCTGTTTTTT.

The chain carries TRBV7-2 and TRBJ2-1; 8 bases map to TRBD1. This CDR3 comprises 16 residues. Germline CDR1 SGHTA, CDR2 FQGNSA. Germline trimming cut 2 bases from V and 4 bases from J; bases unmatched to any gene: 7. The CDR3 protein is CASSLSQRQGYNEQFF. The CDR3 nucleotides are TGTGCCAGCAGCTTAAGCCAAAGACAGGGGTACAATGAGCAGTTCTTC.

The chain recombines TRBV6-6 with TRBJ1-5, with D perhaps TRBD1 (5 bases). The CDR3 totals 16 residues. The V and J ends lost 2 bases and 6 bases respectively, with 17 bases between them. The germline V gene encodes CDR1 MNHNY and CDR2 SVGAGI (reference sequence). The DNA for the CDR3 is TGTGCCAGCAGTTACGCCGGGGCCCGGGGGGGTCAGCCCCAGCATTTT. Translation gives CASSYAGARGGQPQHF.

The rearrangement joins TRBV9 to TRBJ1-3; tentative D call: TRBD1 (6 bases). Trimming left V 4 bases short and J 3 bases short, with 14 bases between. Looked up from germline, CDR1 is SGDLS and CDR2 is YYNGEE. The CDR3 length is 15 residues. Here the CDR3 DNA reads TGTGCCAGCAGCTCTCGTGGGGGCTTTGGAAACACCATATATTTT. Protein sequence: CASSSRGGFGNTIYF.